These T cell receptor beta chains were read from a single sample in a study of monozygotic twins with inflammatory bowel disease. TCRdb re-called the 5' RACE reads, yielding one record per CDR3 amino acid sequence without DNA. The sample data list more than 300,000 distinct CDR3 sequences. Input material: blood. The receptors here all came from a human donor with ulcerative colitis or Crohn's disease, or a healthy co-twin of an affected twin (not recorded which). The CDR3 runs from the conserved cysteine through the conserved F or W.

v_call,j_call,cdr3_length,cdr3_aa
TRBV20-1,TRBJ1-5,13,CSAGKQGLKPQHF
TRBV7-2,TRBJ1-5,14,CASSQQGRNQPQHF
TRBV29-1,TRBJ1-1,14,CSGGQGDLGSEAFF
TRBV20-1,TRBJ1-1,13,CSARRGGGSEAFF
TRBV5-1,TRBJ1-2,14,CASSLGNSNYGYTF
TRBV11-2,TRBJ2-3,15,CASSPHDRTADTQYF
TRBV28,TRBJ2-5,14,CASSLFGGQETQYF
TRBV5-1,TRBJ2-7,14,CASSTTGLVYEQYF
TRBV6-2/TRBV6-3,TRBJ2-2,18,CASRSAGTVDLFTGELFF
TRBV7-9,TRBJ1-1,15,CASSLPGQPNTEAFF
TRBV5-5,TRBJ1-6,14,CASSLTQLNSPLHF
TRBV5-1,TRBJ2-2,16,CASKNLPHRSTGELFF
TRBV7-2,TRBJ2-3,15,CASSLQISSTDTQYF
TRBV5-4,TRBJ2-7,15,CASSAIAGGGYEQYF
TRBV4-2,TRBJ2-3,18,CASSRVGGGGPGTDTQYF
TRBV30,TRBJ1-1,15,CAWSAGTSMNTEAFF
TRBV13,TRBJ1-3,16,CASSSDGLRAGNTIYF
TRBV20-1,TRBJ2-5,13,CSAQMAGVETQYF
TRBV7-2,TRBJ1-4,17,CASSLGRTGGANEKLFF
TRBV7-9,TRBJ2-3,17,CASSLALLTGGADTQYF
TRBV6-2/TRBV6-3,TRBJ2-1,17,CASSYRDRGLQKNEQFF
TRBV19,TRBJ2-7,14,CASSIIGVGDEQYF
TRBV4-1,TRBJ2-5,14,CASSHTGGRETQYF
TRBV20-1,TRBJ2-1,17,CSASGLAGGLSSNEQFF
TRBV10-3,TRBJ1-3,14,CAIGSVPNGNTIYF
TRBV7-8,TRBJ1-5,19,CASSLGAALHRYSNQPQHF
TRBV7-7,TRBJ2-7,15,CASSLGAGGAYEQYF
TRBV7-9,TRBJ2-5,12,CASSPQDQTQYF
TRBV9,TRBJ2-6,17,CASSVSTETSGANVLTF
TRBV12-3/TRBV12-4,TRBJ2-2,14,CASSLLRLTGELFF
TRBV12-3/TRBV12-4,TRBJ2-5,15,CASSSHWGPGETQYF
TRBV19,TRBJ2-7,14,CASRDSDRPYEQYF
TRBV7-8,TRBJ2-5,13,CASSSQGGETQYF
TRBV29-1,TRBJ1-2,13,CSVGPGTNYGYTF
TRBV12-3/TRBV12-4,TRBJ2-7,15,CASSLDTGAPYEQYF
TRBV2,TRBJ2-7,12,CASKDSGYEQYF
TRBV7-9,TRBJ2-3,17,CASSLGRQLRDTDTQYF
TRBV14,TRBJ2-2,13,CASSHGGPGELFF
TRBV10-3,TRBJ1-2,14,CAISESNYVSGCTF
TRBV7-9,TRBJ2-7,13,CASSLTGGYEQYF
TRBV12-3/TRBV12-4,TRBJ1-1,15,CASSSGRVMNTEAFF
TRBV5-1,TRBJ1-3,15,CASSLASGTGNTIYF
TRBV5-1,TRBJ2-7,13,CASKRTGDYEQYF
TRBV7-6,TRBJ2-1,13,CASSRDRIYNVFF
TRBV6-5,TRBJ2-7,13,CASRTGFYYEQYF
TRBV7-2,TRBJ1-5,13,CASSSTYNQPQHF
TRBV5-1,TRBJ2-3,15,CASSLTGSSTDTQYF
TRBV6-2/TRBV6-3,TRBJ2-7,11,CASRWDYEQYF
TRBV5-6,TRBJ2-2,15,CASSFGRLNTGELFF
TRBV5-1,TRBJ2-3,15,CASSDPGQSTDTQYF